This T cell receptor beta chain was observed in a study of shared clonotypes between healthy human individuals. Naive CD8 cells lacked CD45RO, underwent positive selection for CCR7 and left out terminally differentiated effector memory CD45RA+ cells. V shed 0 bases, J shed 5 bases, and the junction held 4 bases outside the gene matches. Per germline, CDR1 SGHTS and CDR2 YDEGEE. CDR3 length: 15 amino acids. Sequencing was performed with immunoSEQ multiplex PCR; in TCRdb, only in-frame clones are kept and a portion is missing. The sample includes hundreds of thousands of clones, 95% to 98% seen only once; the top ten take 0.3%.

This TCR came from a young man in good health. This chain links TRBV5-8 with TRBJ2-1, with 8 bases aligning to TRBD1. The sequenced sample was naive CD8+ T cells sorted from blood. The CDR3 sequence is CASSLGQGADNEQFF. The CDR3 bases are TGTGCCAGCAGCTTGGGGCAGGGGGCGGACAATGAGCAGTTCTTC.